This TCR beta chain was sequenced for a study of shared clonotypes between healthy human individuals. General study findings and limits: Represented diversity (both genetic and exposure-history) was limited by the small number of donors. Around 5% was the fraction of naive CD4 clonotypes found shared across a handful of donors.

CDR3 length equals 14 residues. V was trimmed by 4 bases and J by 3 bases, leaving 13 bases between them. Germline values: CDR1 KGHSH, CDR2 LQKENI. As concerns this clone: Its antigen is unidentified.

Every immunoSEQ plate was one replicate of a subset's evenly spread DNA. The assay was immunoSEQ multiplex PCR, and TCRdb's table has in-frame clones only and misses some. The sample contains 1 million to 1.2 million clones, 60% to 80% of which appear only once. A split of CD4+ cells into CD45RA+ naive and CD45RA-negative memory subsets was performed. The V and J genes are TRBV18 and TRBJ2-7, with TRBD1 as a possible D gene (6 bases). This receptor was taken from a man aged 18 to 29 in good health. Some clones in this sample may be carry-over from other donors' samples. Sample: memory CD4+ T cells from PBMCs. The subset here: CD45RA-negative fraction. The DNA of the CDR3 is TGTGCCAGCTCACTAGAGACAGGTGACTACGAGCAGTACTTC. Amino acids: CASSLETGDYEQYF. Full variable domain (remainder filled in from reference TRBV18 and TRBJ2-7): NAGVMQNPRHLVRRRGQEARLRCSPMKGHSHVYWYRQLPEEGLKFMVYLQKENIIDESGMPKERFSAEFPKEGPSILRIQQVVRGDSAAYFCASSLETGDYEQYFGPGTRLTVT.